This T cell receptor beta chain was sequenced during a study of T cell changes during pregnancy in multiple sclerosis. Germline values: CDR1 SGHDT, CDR2 YYEEEE. This CDR3 has 17 amino acids. Trimming took 4 bases from V and 5 from J, leaving 22 bases between them. The repertoire was sequenced with immunoSEQ multiplex PCR; TCRdb's copy has only in-frame clones and lacks some. The table lists tens of thousands of clones, 90% to 95% of them singletons, with around 7% in the top ten. This receptor was identified in a female donor with multiple sclerosis, enrolled in a pregnancy study. The material was CD8+ T cells from peripheral blood mononuclear cells, obtained in the third trimester of pregnancy. The chain carries TRBV5-6 and TRBJ2-1; D is unclear. The CDR3 DNA reads TGTGCCAGCAGCCGCTCAACTTCGCTCCCGCTAGACAATGAGCAGTTCTTC. Translation: CASSRSTSLPLDNEQFF.